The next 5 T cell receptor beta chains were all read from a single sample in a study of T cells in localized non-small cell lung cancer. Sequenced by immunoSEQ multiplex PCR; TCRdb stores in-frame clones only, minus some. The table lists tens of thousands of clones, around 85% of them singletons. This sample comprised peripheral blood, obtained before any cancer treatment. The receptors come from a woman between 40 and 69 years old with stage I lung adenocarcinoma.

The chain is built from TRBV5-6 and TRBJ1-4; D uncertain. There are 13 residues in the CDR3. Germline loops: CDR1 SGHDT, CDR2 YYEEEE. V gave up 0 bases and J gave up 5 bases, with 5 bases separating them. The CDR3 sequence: CASSLAYNEKLFF. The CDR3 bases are TGTGCCAGCAGCTTGGCGTACAATGAAAAACTGTTTTTT.

CDR3 sequence (DNA): TGTGCCAGCAGCTTTCGGGGGGCCCATACAGATACGCAGTATTTT. Protein product: CASSFRGAHTDTQYF. The chain is built from TRBV11-3 and TRBJ2-3, with a possible D match to TRBD2 (7 bases). Germline CDR1 SGHNT, CDR2 YENEEA. The V and J ends lost 3 bases and 3 bases respectively, with 13 bases between them. The CDR3 runs 15 residues.

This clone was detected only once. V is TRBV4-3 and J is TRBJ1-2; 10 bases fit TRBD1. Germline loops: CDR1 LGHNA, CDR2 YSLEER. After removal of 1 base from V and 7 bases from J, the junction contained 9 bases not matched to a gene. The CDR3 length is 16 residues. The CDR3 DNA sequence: TGCGCCAGCAGCCAAGCCGCGACAGGGGGCATTCTTGGCTACACCTTC. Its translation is CASSQAATGGILGYTF.

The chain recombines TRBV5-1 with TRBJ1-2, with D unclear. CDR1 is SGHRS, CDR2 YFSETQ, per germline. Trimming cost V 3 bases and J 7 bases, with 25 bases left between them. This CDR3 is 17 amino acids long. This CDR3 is CASSSTAVKGQLPGYTF. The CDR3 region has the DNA TGCGCCAGCAGCTCCACGGCCGTGAAAGGTCAGCTGCCTGGCTACACCTTC.

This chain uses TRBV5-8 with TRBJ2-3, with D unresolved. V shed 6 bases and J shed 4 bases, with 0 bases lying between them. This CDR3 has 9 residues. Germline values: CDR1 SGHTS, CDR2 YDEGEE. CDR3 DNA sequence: TGTGCCAGCACAGATACGCAGTATTTT. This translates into CASTDTQYF. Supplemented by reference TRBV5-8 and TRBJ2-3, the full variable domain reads EAGVTQSPTHLIKTRGQQATLRCSPISGHTSVYWYQQALGLGLQFLLWYDEGEERNRGNFPPRFSGRQFPNYSSELNVNALELEDSALYLCASTDTQYFGPGTRLTVL.